This entry lists 30 T cell receptor beta chains sequenced from one sample in a study of T cells after yellow fever vaccination. TCRdb fed the 5' RACE reads into MiXCR, producing one record per CDR3 protein. The data contain around 360,000 distinct CDR3 sequences, roughly 12% of them singletons. Sequencing used PBMCs, obtained on the day of the first yellow fever vaccination. Receptors were obtained from a man aged 18 to 35 who received the YFV17D yellow fever vaccine.

This clonotype has just a few counts. J is TRBJ2-7 and V is TRBV19, with D unresolved. V shed 5 bases and J shed 4 bases, with 12 bases lying between them. The CDR3 totals 13 residues. CDR1 is LNHDA and CDR2 is SQIVND in the germline V gene (reference sequence). DNA of the CDR3: TGTGCCAGTAGTTCCAGACACGGGTACGAGCAGTACGTC. Translated: CASSSRHGYEQYV.

This clonotype occurred a few times. The CDR3 sequence is CSARALGLGVQETQYF. The CDR3 DNA reads as TGCAGTGCTAGAGCGTTGGGACTAGGAGTACAAGAGACCCAGTACTTC. The rearrangement uses TRBV20-1 and TRBJ2-5; TRBD2 matches 8 bases. The CDR3 contains 16 residues. The germline V gene encodes CDR1 DFQATT and CDR2 SNEGSKA (reference sequence). Trimming took 1 base from V and 2 from J; bases not matched to a gene: 9.

The V call is TRBV9, the J call TRBJ1-4, with no clear D. V lost 0 bases to trimming and J lost 4 bases, with 10 bases between them. The germline V gene encodes CDR1 SGDLS and CDR2 YYNGEE. The CDR3 runs 15 residues. The CDR3 DNA follows: TGTGCCAGCAGCGTAGAGTGGCAGGATAATGAAAAACTGTTTTTT. Translated, it gives CASSVEWQDNEKLFF.

This rearrangement joins TRBV5-4 to TRBJ2-7; D may be TRBD1 (5 bases). The CDR3 has 13 residues. The V end was cut by 3 bases, the J end by 3 bases, with 10 bases between. From germline, CDR1 is SGHNT and CDR2 YYREEE (reference sequence). CDR3 DNA sequence: TGTGCCAGCAGCTCGGACACTCACTACGAGCAGTACGTC. Amino acid sequence: CASSSDTHYEQYV.

This rearrangement joins TRBV30 to TRBJ2-1, with 7 bases identical to TRBD1. Germline V gene lookup returns CDR1 GTSNPN and CDR2 SVGIG (reference sequence). The CDR3 contains 10 residues. Germline trimming cut 5 bases from V and 9 bases from J; bases unmatched to any gene: 1. Here the CDR3 DNA reads TGTGCCTGGGGGGACAGTGAGCAGTTCTTC. As protein: CAWGDSEQFF.

On this clonotype: One junction end disagrees with the germline gene, perhaps due to a read error. This sequence joins TRBV12-3 or TRBV12-4 and TRBJ2-7; 11 positions match TRBD2. This CDR3 is 15 amino acids long. The CDR3 DNA is TGTGCCAGCAGGCGATCACTAGCGGGGGCCAACGAGCTGTACTTC. Translation: CASRRSLAGANELYF.

This clonotype turned up a few times. Here the CDR3 DNA reads TGTGCCATCAAGAGCGCAGGTCAAGAGACCCAGTACTTC. As protein: CAIKSAGQETQYF. This sequence joins TRBV10-3 and TRBJ2-5; D remains ambiguous. The germline V gene encodes CDR1 ENHRY and CDR2 SYGVKD. This CDR3 comprises 13 residues. The V end was cut by 7 bases, the J end by 2 bases, with 11 bases between.

V usage is TRBV20-1 and J usage is TRBJ2-7; 9 nucleotides line up with TRBD1. The CDR3 extends over 14 amino acids. V lost 5 bases to trimming and J lost 6 bases; unmatched junction nucleotides: 11. CDR1 is DFQATT, CDR2 SNEGSKA, per germline (reference sequence). CDR3 sequence reads: CSASLGTGSPEQYF. The CDR3 coding sequence is TGCAGTGCTTCGCTTGGGACAGGGTCCCCCGAGCAGTACTTC.

The V call is TRBV25-1, the J call TRBJ1-1; D may be TRBD1 (5 bases). Per the germline V gene, CDR1 is MGHDK and CDR2 is SYGVNS. V was pared by 3 bases and J by 7 bases, with 15 bases between. This CDR3 is 14 amino acids long. The CDR3 loop is CASSELGLIREAFF. The CDR3 DNA reads TGTGCCAGCAGTGAGTTGGGACTTATCCGTGAAGCTTTCTTT. The entire variable domain, with the rest obtained from reference TRBV25-1 and TRBJ1-1, is as follows: EADIYQTPRYLVIGTGKKITLECSQTMGHDKMYWYQQDPGMELHLIHYSYGVNSTEKGDLSSESTVSRIRTEHFPLTLESARPSHTSQYLCASSELGLIREAFFGQGTRLTVV.

This clonotype was detected a few times. The chain employs TRBV6-2 or TRBV6-3 and TRBJ1-5, with D unclear. Looked up from germline, CDR1 is MNHEY and CDR2 is SVGEGT. The CDR3 is 13 amino acids. Trimming took 7 bases from V and 7 from J, leaving 14 bases between them. The CDR3, as DNA: TGTGCCAGCACCAAGGCGGGTTTCCAGCCCCAGCATTTT. Protein: CASTKAGFQPQHF.

V gene TRBV5-6 combines with J gene TRBJ2-3; tentative D call: TRBD2 (5 bases). CDR1 and CDR2 (germline): SGHDT, YYEEEE. V was cut by 3 bases and J by 8 bases, with 19 bases left in between. This CDR3 is built from 15 residues. DNA of the CDR3: TGTGCCAGCAGCTCCCCGGCGCTAGCCTCGGGTACGCAGTATTTT. Its protein is CASSSPALASGTQYF.

J is TRBJ2-5 and V is TRBV5-4; 13 bases align to TRBD2. Unmatched junction bases numbered 5, after V lost 5 bases and J lost 1 base. CDR3 size: 16 residues. Germline loops: CDR1 SGHNT, CDR2 YYREEE (reference sequence). CDR3 sequence (DNA): TGTGCCAGCAGTCACGGACTAGCGGGGGTCCAAGAGACCCAGTACTTC. The encoded protein is CASSHGLAGVQETQYF. Combining the CDR3 with reference TRBV5-4 and TRBJ2-5 gives the whole variable domain ETGVTQSPTHLIKTRGQQVTLRCSSQSGHNTVSWYQQALGQGPQFIFQYYREEENGRGNFPPRFSGLQFPNYSSELNVNALELDDSALYLCASSHGLAGVQETQYFGPGTRLLVL.

This clonotype was picked up many times. At one of its ends the junction is not consistent with the germline gene, which may arise from a read error. V is TRBV18 and J is TRBJ2-5, with a tentative D call TRBD1 (6 bases). The CDR3 totals 13 residues. Germline CDR1 and CDR2: KGHSH and LQKENI. The CDR3 is CASSPQGEETQYF. The CDR3 region has the DNA TGCGCCAGCAGTCCACAGGGAGAAGAGACCCAGTACTTC.

This clonotype came up many times. This chain links TRBV5-1 with TRBJ2-7; D call uncertain. The CDR3 consists of 14 residues. The germline V and J ends were trimmed by 1 base and 4 bases, with 12 bases remaining between them. The germline V gene has CDR1 SGHRS and CDR2 YFSETQ. CDR3 coding DNA: TGCGCCAGCAGCTTGTATAGAAGCCCTTACGAGCAGTACTTC. The encoded protein is CASSLYRSPYEQYF. The whole variable domain, filled in from reference TRBV5-1 and TRBJ2-7, reads KAGVTQTPRYLIKTRGQQVTLSCSPISGHRSVSWYQQTPGQGLQFLFEYFSETQRNKGNFPGRFSGRQFSNSRSEMNVSTLELGDSALYLCASSLYRSPYEQYFGPGTRLTVT.

The chain couples TRBV20-1 to TRBJ2-1, with D possibly matching TRBD2 (5 bases). Trimming stripped 0 bases from V and 12 bases from J, with 21 bases between. The V gene's germline CDR1 is DFQATT and CDR2 SNEGSKA (reference sequence). The CDR3 runs to 15 residues. CDR3 DNA sequence: TGCAGTGCTAGAGATACGGGAATCGGGTCAACGGGGCAGTTCTTC. Amino acids: CSARDTGIGSTGQFF.

The table lists this clonotype with many counts. CDR3 in amino acids: CASSSSGGADEQFF. CDR3 nucleotide sequence: TGTGCCAGCAGCTCTTCTGGGGGGGCGGATGAGCAGTTCTTC. The chain uses TRBV5-4 and TRBJ2-1; a possible D gene is TRBD2 (7 bases). V shed 3 bases and J shed 8 bases, with 15 bases lying between them. In germline, CDR1 is SGHNT, CDR2 YYREEE (reference sequence). The CDR3 totals 14 residues.

The rearrangement joins TRBV4-1 to TRBJ2-6; D unresolved. CDR3 length: 13 amino acids. The V gene's germline CDR1 is MGHRA and CDR2 YSYEKL. Trimming removed 7 bases from V and 0 bases from J, with 4 bases in between. DNA of the CDR3: TGCGCCAGCATCAACTCTGGGGCCAACGTCCTGACTTTC. Translating it yields CASINSGANVLTF.

This sequence joins TRBV5-8 and TRBJ2-1, with D tentatively TRBD1 (6 bases). The CDR3 extends over 15 amino acids. Germline V gene sequence: CDR1 SGHTS, CDR2 YDEGEE. Trimming took 6 bases from V and 7 from J, leaving 20 bases between them. The CDR3 sequence is CASTYTGSVKNEQFF. The CDR3 nucleotides read TGTGCCAGCACTTATACAGGGTCTGTGAAGAATGAGCAGTTCTTC.

The chain is built from TRBV1 and TRBJ2-7; the tabulated D call, TRBD1, remains unverified against the DNA. TRBV1 corresponds to a pseudogene. CDR3 size: 15 residues. The CDR3 loop reads CTSSQRGRGPDEQYV. The CDR3 nucleotides are TGTACCAGCAGCCAACGGGGAAGGGGTCCAGACGAGCAGTACGTC.

This clonotype has only a few counts. This chain uses TRBV4-3 with TRBJ1-2, with 8 bases fitting TRBD1. V gave up 1 base and J gave up 4 bases; unmatched junction bases: 5. Germline CDR1 is LGHNA and CDR2 is YSLEER. There are 15 residues in the CDR3. CDR3 loop: CASSQVGTGLYGYTF. CDR3 nucleotides: TGCGCCAGCAGCCAAGTCGGGACAGGCCTCTATGGCTACACCTTC.

This clonotype was detected only a few times. V usage is TRBV7-8 and J usage is TRBJ1-1; D is uncertain. The length of the CDR3 is 15 residues. Between the trimmed V and J ends, which lost 1 base and 6 bases, there was a span of 15 bases. Per germline, CDR1 SGHVS and CDR2 FQNEAQ. The CDR3: CASSLGDLLGSEAFF. In nucleotides, the CDR3 is TGTGCCAGCAGCTTAGGGGATCTCCTTGGGTCTGAAGCTTTCTTT.

V usage is TRBV6-1 and J usage is TRBJ1-5; D is ambiguous. The CDR3 runs 16 residues. Germline CDR1 MNHNS, CDR2 SASEGT. V lost 5 bases, J lost 2 bases, and 16 bases lay in between. CDR3 in DNA: TGTGCCAGCAGTCAGGCAGGACTTTGGGGCAATCAGCCCCAGCATTTT. Amino acid sequence: CASSQAGLWGNQPQHF.

This clonotype turned up a few times. This rearrangement joins TRBV9 to TRBJ1-1; 7 positions agree with TRBD1. The germline gives CDR1 SGDLS, CDR2 YYNGEE. The CDR3 sequence is 13 residues long. Unmatched junction bases numbered 6, after V lost 4 bases and J lost 6 bases. The CDR3 sequence is CASSPGGGPEAFF. The CDR3 DNA reads TGTGCCAGCAGCCCGGGAGGGGGCCCTGAAGCTTTCTTT.

Only one count was recorded for this clonotype. In DNA, the CDR3 is TGCAGCGCCTGTGGGAGCACCTACAATGAGCAGTTCTTC. It is translated as CSACGSTYNEQFF. The V call is TRBV29-1, the J call TRBJ2-1, with a possible D match to TRBD2 (5 bases). The germline V gene has CDR1 SQVTM and CDR2 ANQGSEA. V was pared by 7 bases and J by 2 bases, with 12 bases between. The CDR3 length is 13 residues.

This clonotype has more than one count but fewer than ten. V usage is TRBV20-1 and J usage is TRBJ2-7; D might be TRBD1 or TRBD2, each matching 5 bases. Germline V gives CDR1 DFQATT, CDR2 SNEGSKA (reference sequence). V shed 6 bases and J shed 0 bases, with 18 bases lying between them. The CDR3 sequence is 15 residues long. The CDR3 DNA reads as TGCAGTGCCCTAGTCCCGGGACGGGGCTCCTACGAGCAGTACTTC. Translation gives CSALVPGRGSYEQYF.

The chain links TRBV3-1 to TRBJ2-7, with 8 bases that match TRBD2. Germline V gene sequence: CDR1 LGHDT, CDR2 YNNKEL (reference sequence). V lost 1 base and J lost 10; bases outside the gene matches: 9. The CDR3 is made up of 14 amino acids. The CDR3 reads CASSQGSRGGAQYV. CDR3 nucleotide sequence: TGTGCCAGCAGCCAAGGTTCCCGGGGGGGAGCTCAGTACGTC.

The chain combines TRBV7-2 with TRBJ2-2, with 8 bases that match TRBD2. In germline, CDR1 is SGHTA, CDR2 FQGNSA. The CDR3 is made up of 16 amino acids. Germline trimming cut 3 bases from V and 2 bases from J; bases unmatched to any gene: 5. This CDR3 is CASSFAGGPNTGELFF. CDR3 nucleotide sequence: TGTGCCAGCAGCTTTGCGGGGGGCCCTAACACCGGGGAGCTGTTTTTT.

The chain carries TRBV9 and TRBJ1-1, with 9 bases that match TRBD1. Germline V gene data show CDR1 as SGDLS and CDR2 as YYNGEE. V gave up 7 bases and J gave up 11 bases; unmatched junction bases: 15. The CDR3 has 14 residues. The CDR3 loop reads CASAQTPGQGPAFF. CDR3 bases: TGTGCCAGCGCCCAGACTCCGGGACAGGGACCTGCTTTCTTT.

This clonotype appeared a few times. The rearrangement joins TRBV6-2 or TRBV6-3 to TRBJ1-1; D gene ambiguous. The CDR3 is made up of 13 amino acids. Germline CDR1 is MNHEY and CDR2 is SVGEGT. Deletions cut 2 bases from V and 1 base from J, with 5 bases between. CDR3 DNA: TGTGCCAGCAGTTACACCCCGAACACTGAAGCTTTCTTT. Translation: CASSYTPNTEAFF.

V usage is TRBV28 and J usage is TRBJ2-3; TRBD2 might be the D (6 bases). Germline CDR1 is MDHEN and CDR2 is SYDVKM. CDR3 length equals 14 residues. V dropped 6 bases and J dropped 5 bases, with 15 bases sitting between them. This CDR3 reads CASSLGTLGDTQYF. CDR3 in DNA: TGTGCCAGCAGCTTGGGGACTTTGGGAGATACGCAGTATTTT.